The 8 T cell receptor beta chains given below trace back to one sample, sequenced in a study of T cell responses to AZD1222 COVID-19 vaccine (dated by TCRdb to the early 2020s). The meaning of the sample's time point label: baseline before first vaccination. The treatment or condition label on this specimen signifies: meningococcal conjugate vaccine given as trial control. Library creation used the immunoSEQ multiplex PCR assay. In its TCRdb copy, this immuneACCESS table keeps in-frame sequences only and misses some clones. Where compared with another copy, unresolved V genes explain less than half of these, and the others have no known cause. This sample gives 110,000 to 150,000 clones in total; about 92% of them show up just once. Of the sample, more than 0.85% falls within the top ten clones. The specimen comprised peripheral blood, sampled on day 0 of MenACWY control vaccination. These receptors were obtained from an adult in good health.

This sequence joins TRBV28 and TRBJ2-7; 8 bases line up with TRBD1. From germline, CDR1 is MDHEN and CDR2 SYDVKM. V dropped 2 bases and J dropped 5; count of bases not matched to a gene: 8. This CDR3 comprises 15 residues. CDR3 amino acids: CASSLGTDRGHEQYF. CDR3 DNA: TGTGCCAGCAGTTTAGGGACCGACAGGGGCCACGAGCAGTACTTC.

This rearrangement joins TRBV18 to TRBJ2-2, with TRBD2 as a possible D gene (5 bases). V lost 1 base to trimming and J lost 7 bases, with 10 bases between them. Per the germline V gene, CDR1 is KGHSH and CDR2 is LQKENI. This CDR3 contains 14 residues. CDR3 protein: CASSPRRNGGELFF. The CDR3 DNA sequence: TGTGCCAGCTCACCACGGAGGAATGGCGGGGAGCTGTTTTTT.

The chain combines TRBV18 with TRBJ2-7; D is perhaps TRBD1 (5 bases). The CDR3 covers 15 residues. The V and J ends lost 0 bases and 5 bases respectively, with 14 bases between them. Germline assignment: CDR1 KGHSH and CDR2 LQKENI. The CDR3 loop reads CASSPPREAFHEQYF. The CDR3 DNA is TGTGCCAGCTCACCACCCAGGGAAGCCTTCCACGAGCAGTACTTC.

The chain has TRBV14 and TRBJ2-1, with 13 nucleotides matching TRBD2. Germline lookup yields CDR1 SGHDN and CDR2 FVKESK. The length of the CDR3 is 16 residues. V shed 5 bases, J shed 6 bases, and the junction held 7 bases outside the gene matches. The DNA of the CDR3 is TGTGCCAGCAGCTCTCGGACTAGCGGGAGAGGCAATGAGCAGTTCTTC. This sequence encodes CASSSRTSGRGNEQFF.

The rearrangement joins TRBV5-1 to TRBJ2-7; 15 bases line up with TRBD2. Germline-derived CDR1 and CDR2 are SGHRS and YFSETQ. This CDR3 has 16 residues. With 6 bases clipped from V and 4 bases from J, the junction kept 8 bases outside the gene matches. In nucleotides, the CDR3 is TGCGCCAGCACCGCGGGACTAGCGGGAGGAGGGTACGAGCAGTACTTC. It codes for CASTAGLAGGGYEQYF.

In DNA, the CDR3 is TGTGCCAGCAGCTGGACTCTTCGGAATGAGCAGTTCTTC. It is translated as CASSWTLRNEQFF. The V gene is TRBV7-9, the J gene TRBJ2-1, with D maybe TRBD2 (5 bases). From germline, CDR1 is SEHNR and CDR2 FQNEAQ (reference sequence). The CDR3 sequence is 13 residues long. V lost 4 bases, J lost 7 bases, and 11 bases lay in between.

The rearrangement uses TRBV18 and TRBJ2-3, with 9 bases that match TRBD2. Germline V lookup: CDR1 KGHSH, CDR2 LQKENI. The length of the CDR3 is 17 residues. The J segment lost 4 bases and the V segment lost 3 bases, leaving 11 bases of the junction unmatched. CDR3 coding DNA: TGTGCCAGCTCACCCCCGCGGGGCGGGGGGGCCCCAGATACGCAGTATTTT. Encoded protein: CASSPPRGGGAPDTQYF.

The J gene is TRBJ1-5, the V gene TRBV5-5; a possible D gene is TRBD1 (6 bases). V lost 0 bases and J lost 5, with 6 bases in between. This CDR3 is 13 amino acids long. Per the germline V gene, CDR1 is SGHKS and CDR2 is YYEKEE (reference sequence). CDR3 protein: CASSLDRDQPQHF. The CDR3 DNA follows: TGTGCCAGCAGCTTGGACAGGGATCAGCCCCAGCATTTT.